This T cell receptor beta chain was observed in a study of T cell changes during pregnancy in multiple sclerosis. Looked up from germline, CDR1 is WNHNN and CDR2 is SYGVQD (reference sequence). V lost 6 bases to trimming and J lost 2 bases; unmatched junction nucleotides: 6. This CDR3 comprises 15 residues. The repertoire was sequenced with immunoSEQ multiplex PCR; TCRdb's copy has only in-frame clones and lacks some. The sample has approximately 60,000 clones, around 94% seen once. The rearrangement links TRBV10-1 to TRBJ2-1; 8 nucleotides align to TRBD1. The TCR originated in a female donor with multiple sclerosis, enrolled in a pregnancy study. The specimen was CD8+ T cells from peripheral blood mononuclear cells, collected in the third trimester of pregnancy. In DNA, the CDR3 is TGCGCCAGCAGCGAGGACAGGGACCCCTACAATGAGCAGTTCTTC. It encodes CASSEDRDPYNEQFF.